These T cell receptor beta chains were read from a single sample in a study of blood T cell repertoires in COVID-19. Assay: immunoSEQ multiplex PCR; the TCRdb copy retains only in-frame clones and omits some. The sample has roughly 220,000 clones; approximately 81% are singletons. The source material was peripheral blood. These receptors all stem from a man in his thirties or forties with active or convalescent COVID-19. Both conserved end residues are part of each CDR3. The D gene is left open where the match is weak. Clone size is given for some rows only: seen once, a few or many times, or a class if the clone is expanded.

.	TRBV6-5	TRBJ1-1	.	TGTGCCAGCATCTTAGGGGTGAACACTGAAGCTTTCTTT	CASILGVNTEAFF
.	TRBV6-2/TRBV6-3	TRBJ2-1	.	TGTGCCAGCAGCCTTAGGGGTGAGCAGTTCTTC	CASSLRGEQFF
.	TRBV7-8	TRBJ1-1	.	TGTGCCAGCAGCTTAGCGCGTTCGACAGCCACTGAAGCTTTCTTT	CASSLARSTATEAFF
.	TRBV28	TRBJ2-1	.	TGTGCCAGCAGCGCTCAATTTGTGTGGCAGGGGATGAATGAGCAGTTCTTC	CASSAQFVWQGMNEQFF
.	TRBV28	TRBJ1-2	.	TGTGCCAGCAAGGACAGTGGAACCCCTGGCTACACCTTC	CASKDSGTPGYTF
.	TRBV4-3	TRBJ1-2	.	TGCGCCAGCAGCCAAGTTCCGTCCGCGTTGAGGTACACCTTC	CASSQVPSALRYTF
.	TRBV1	TRBJ2-3	.	TGCACCAGCAGCCCGGGGGAAAGACTGGGCACAGATACGCAGTATTTT	CTSSPGERLGTDTQYF
.	TRBV27	TRBJ2-1	TRBD1	TGTGCCAGCAGTTTATCTCCGACAGGGGGTTACAATGAGCAGTTCTTC	CASSLSPTGGYNEQFF
.	TRBV6-5	TRBJ1-6	.	TGTGCCAGCAGTACGATACAGGGTACTAATTCACCCCTCCACTTT	CASSTIQGTNSPLHF
.	TRBV7-8	TRBJ2-7	.	TGTGCCAGCAGCTTTGAGAGACTCTACGAGCAGTACTTC	CASSFERLYEQYF
.	TRBV7-2	TRBJ2-6	.	TGTGCCAGCAGACCAGACAGGACGGGCGTCCTGACTTTC	CASRPDRTGVLTF
.	TRBV24-1	TRBJ1-4	.	TGTGCCACCAGTGACCCCGCGACAGGAGGCGAAAAACTGTTTTTT	CATSDPATGGEKLFF
.	TRBV10-2	TRBJ2-3	TRBD2	TGCGCCAGCAAATTAGCGGGGCAGGCAGATACGCAGTATTTT	CASKLAGQADTQYF
.	TRBV6-5	TRBJ1-5	.	TGTGCCAGCAGTTATCAGGGTTCTAATCAGCCCCAGCATTTT	CASSYQGSNQPQHF
.	TRBV5-6	TRBJ2-5	.	TGTGCCAGCAGCCTCATAGTGGGGGAGGCGGCAGCCAAACAAGAGACCCAGTACTTC	CASSLIVGEAAAKQETQYF
.	TRBV30	TRBJ1-2	.	TGTGCCTGGAGTTTACAGCCCTACTATGGCTACACCTTC	CAWSLQPYYGYTF
.	TRBV5-5	TRBJ2-7	.	TGTGCCAGCAGCTTGGGGACATATTTGACCTACGAGCAGTACTTC	CASSLGTYLTYEQYF
.	TRBV30	TRBJ1-5	TRBD1	TGTGCCTGGACAATAACAGGGGCCAATCAGCCCCAGCATTTT	CAWTITGANQPQHF
.	TRBV5-1	TRBJ1-2	TRBD1	TGCGCCAGCAGCCCCGGACAGGGCGTTTCTCATGGCTACACCTTC	CASSPGQGVSHGYTF
.	TRBV24-1	TRBJ2-3	TRBD2	TGTGCCACCAGTGATTGGGCGAGCGGGAGGGCCGATACGCAGTATTTT	CATSDWASGRADTQYF
.	TRBV12-3/TRBV12-4	TRBJ1-5	.	TGTGCCAGCAGCCAGGCTAGCAATCAGCCCCAGCATTTT	CASSQASNQPQHF
.	TRBV4-1	TRBJ2-1	.	TGCGCCAGCGACGACCGGGACTCTTTAAACGGCGGTGAGCAGTTCTTC	CASDDRDSLNGGEQFF
once	TRBV5-1	TRBJ2-1	.	TGCGCCAGCAGCTTGGTACCAGGGCGATACTCCTACAATGAGCAGTTCTTC	CASSLVPGRYSYNEQFF
.	TRBV6-5	TRBJ2-1	TRBD2	TGTGCCAGCAGTTACTCTAGCGGGATTAGTGAGCAGTTCTTC	CASSYSSGISEQFF
few	TRBV3-1/TRBV3-2	TRBJ2-7	TRBD1	TGTGCCAGCACCGCAGGGGGCCGGGCCTACGAGCAGTACTTC	CASTAGGRAYEQYF
.	TRBV5-1	TRBJ1-5	.	TGCGCCAGCAGCCCGGACAGCCCCAATCAGCCCCAGCATTTT	CASSPDSPNQPQHF
.	TRBV10-3	TRBJ2-4	.	TGTGCCATCAGTGAGTCTCAGGGGAGTACATCAGGGAACATTCAGTACTTC	CAISESQGSTSGNIQYF
.	TRBV7-2	TRBJ2-3	TRBD1	TGTGCCAGCAGCTTAGTAAACAGGGGCGCTATCCGGAGTACGGATTTT	CASSLVNRGAIRSTDF
few	TRBV9	TRBJ1-4	.	TGTGCCAGCAGCCCCGGAGATATCGGGAGTGAAAAACTGTTTTTT	CASSPGDIGSEKLFF
.	TRBV19	TRBJ2-7	TRBD1	TGTGCCAGTAGTCGTTTCGGGACAGGGTCTCGCGAGCAGTACTTC	CASSRFGTGSREQYF
.	TRBV7-3	TRBJ1-1	.	TGTGCCAGCAGCTTGGAGGGTACGAACACTGAAGCTTTCTTT	CASSLEGTNTEAFF
.	TRBV5-4	TRBJ2-2	.	TGTGCCAGCAGCCCGAGTAACACCGGGGAGCTGTTTTTT	CASSPSNTGELFF
once	TRBV19	TRBJ2-7	TRBD1	TGTGCCAGCTTGGGGACAGGGATGAGCGACGAGCAGTACTTC	CASLGTGMSDEQYF
.	TRBV12-3/TRBV12-4	TRBJ1-2	.	TGTGCCAGCACCGGTCGGGTTGGAGATGGCTACACCTTC	CASTGRVGDGYTF
.	TRBV3-1/TRBV3-2	TRBJ1-6	TRBD1	TGTGCCAGCAGCCAAGGCAGGGGGCTTAATTCACCCCTCCACTTT	CASSQGRGLNSPLHF
.	TRBV7-9	TRBJ2-7	.	TGTGCCAGGCCGGCAGAAGTTTTTGGGCTTTCCCCCCTCGAGCAGTACTTC	CARPAEVFGLSPLEQYF
.	TRBV2	TRBJ1-5	.	TGTGCCAGCAGTGAGGGGCACAGAACCCAGCCCCAGCATTTT	CASSEGHRTQPQHF
.	TRBV7-6	TRBJ1-6	.	TGTGCCAGCACCTCCGCGGGGGTGTCGGGGTCAGTGAGGAATTCACCCCTCCACTTT	CASTSAGVSGSVRNSPLHF
once	TRBV28	TRBJ2-1	.	TGTGCCAGCAGTTTCGGGGTCTCCTACAATGAGCAGTTCTTC	CASSFGVSYNEQFF
few	TRBV11-2	TRBJ1-4	TRBD1	TGTGCCAGCAGCTTAGATGGGACAGATTGGGAAAAACTGTTTTTT	CASSLDGTDWEKLFF
.	TRBV11-2	TRBJ2-5	.	TGTGCCAGCAGCTTAAGCTTTGAGACCCAGTACTTC	CASSLSFETQYF